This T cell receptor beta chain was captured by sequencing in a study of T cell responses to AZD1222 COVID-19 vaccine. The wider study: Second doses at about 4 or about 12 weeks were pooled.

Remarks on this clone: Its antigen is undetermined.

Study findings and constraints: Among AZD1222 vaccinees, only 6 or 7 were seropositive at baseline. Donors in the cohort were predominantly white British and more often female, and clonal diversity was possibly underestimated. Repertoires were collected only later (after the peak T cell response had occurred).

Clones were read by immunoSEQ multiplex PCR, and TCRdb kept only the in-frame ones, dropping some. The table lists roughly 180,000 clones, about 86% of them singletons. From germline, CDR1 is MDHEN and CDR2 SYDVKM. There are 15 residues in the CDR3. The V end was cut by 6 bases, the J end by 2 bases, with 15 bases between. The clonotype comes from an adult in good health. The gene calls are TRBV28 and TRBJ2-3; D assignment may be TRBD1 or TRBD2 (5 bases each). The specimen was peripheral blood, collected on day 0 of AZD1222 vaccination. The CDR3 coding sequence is TGTGCCAGCAGCGCTCCGGGACCACTCACAGATACGCAGTATTTT. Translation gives CASSAPGPLTDTQYF.